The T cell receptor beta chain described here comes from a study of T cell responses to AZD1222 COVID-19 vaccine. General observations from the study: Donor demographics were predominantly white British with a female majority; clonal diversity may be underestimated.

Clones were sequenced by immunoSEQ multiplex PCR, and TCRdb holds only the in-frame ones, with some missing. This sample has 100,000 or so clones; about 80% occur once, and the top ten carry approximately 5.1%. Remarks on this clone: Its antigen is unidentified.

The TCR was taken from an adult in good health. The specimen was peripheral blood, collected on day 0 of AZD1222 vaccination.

The DNA of the CDR3 is TGTGCCAGCAGTTTAGATGGGGAGCGCAGACAGCCCCAGCATTTT. It translates to CASSLDGERRQPQHF. The rearrangement links TRBV28 to TRBJ1-5; unclear D gene. CDR3 length equals 15 residues. Looked up from germline, CDR1 is MDHEN and CDR2 is SYDVKM. Trimming took 2 bases from V and 7 from J, leaving 15 bases between them.